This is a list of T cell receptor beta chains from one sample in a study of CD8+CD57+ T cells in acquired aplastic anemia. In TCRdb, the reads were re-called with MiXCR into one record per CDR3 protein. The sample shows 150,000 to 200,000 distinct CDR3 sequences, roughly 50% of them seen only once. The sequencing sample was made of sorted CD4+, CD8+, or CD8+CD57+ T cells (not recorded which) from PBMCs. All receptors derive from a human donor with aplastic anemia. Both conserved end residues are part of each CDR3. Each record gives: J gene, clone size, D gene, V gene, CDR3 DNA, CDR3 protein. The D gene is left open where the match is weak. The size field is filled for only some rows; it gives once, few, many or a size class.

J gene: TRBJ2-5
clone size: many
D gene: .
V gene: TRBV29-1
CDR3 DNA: TGCAGCGCCCCCTCAATTGGCTTACGAGAGACCCAGTACTTC
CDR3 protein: CSAPSIGLRETQYF

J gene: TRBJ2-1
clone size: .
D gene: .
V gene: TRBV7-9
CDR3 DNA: TGTGCCAGCGAAGGAAGTTACAATGAGCAGTTCTTC
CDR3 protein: CASEGSYNEQFF

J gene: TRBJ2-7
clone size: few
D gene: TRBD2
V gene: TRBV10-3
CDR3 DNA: TGCGGTGCTCTTAGCGGGAGGGCCAACGAGCAGTACTTC
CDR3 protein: CGALSGRANEQYF

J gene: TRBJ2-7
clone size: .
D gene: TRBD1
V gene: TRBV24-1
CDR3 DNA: TGTGCCACCAGTGATCTGGGGGACAGGGGGTCCTACGAGCAGTACTTC
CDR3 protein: CATSDLGDRGSYEQYF

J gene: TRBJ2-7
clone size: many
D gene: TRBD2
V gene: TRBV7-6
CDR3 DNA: TGTGCCAGCAGCTTAGGAGCTAGCGGGGGTACTTCCTACGAGCAGTACTTC
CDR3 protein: CASSLGASGGTSYEQYF

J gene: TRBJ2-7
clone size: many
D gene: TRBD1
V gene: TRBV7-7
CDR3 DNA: TGTGCTAGCAGCTTAGCGAGTCCGGGACAGGGTTACGAGCAGTACTTC
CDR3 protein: CASSLASPGQGYEQYF

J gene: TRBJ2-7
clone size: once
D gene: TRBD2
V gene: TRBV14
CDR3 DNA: TGTGCCATCAGTGAGTTCACTAGCGGGAACTACGAGCAGTACTTC
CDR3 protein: CAISEFTSGNYEQYF

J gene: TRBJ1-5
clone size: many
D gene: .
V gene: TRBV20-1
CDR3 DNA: TGCAGTGCTAGAGTAGGAGGGGCAAGCAATCAGCCCCAGCATTTT
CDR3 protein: CSARVGGASNQPQHF

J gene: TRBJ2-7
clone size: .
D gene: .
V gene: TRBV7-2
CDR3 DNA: TGTGCCAGCAGCTTAGCCTCCGGGCTGAGCTCCTACGAGCAGTACTTC
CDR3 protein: CASSLASGLSSYEQYF

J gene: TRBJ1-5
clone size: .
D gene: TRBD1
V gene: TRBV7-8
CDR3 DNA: TGTGCCAGCAGCTTAAGGACAGGGGTGAGCAATCAGCCCCAGCATTTT
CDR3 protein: CASSLRTGVSNQPQHF

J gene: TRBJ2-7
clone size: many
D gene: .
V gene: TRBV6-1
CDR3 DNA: TGTGCCAGCAGCCACGGGTCCGAGCAGTACTTC
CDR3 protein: CASSHGSEQYF

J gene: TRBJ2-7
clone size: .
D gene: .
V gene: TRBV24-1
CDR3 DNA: TGTGCCACGCAACAGGGGAGGGGCGAGCAGTACTTC
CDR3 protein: CATQQGRGEQYF

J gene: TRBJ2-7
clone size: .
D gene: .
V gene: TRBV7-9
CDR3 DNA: TGTGCCAGCAGCTTAGAGTTCTCCTACGAGCAGTACTTC
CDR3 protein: CASSLEFSYEQYF

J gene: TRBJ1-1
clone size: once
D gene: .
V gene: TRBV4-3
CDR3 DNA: TGCGCCAGCAGCCAAGCGGCAGGGGCGAACACTGAAGCCTTCTTT
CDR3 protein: CASSQAAGANTEAFF

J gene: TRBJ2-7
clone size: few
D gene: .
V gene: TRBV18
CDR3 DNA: TGTGCCAGCTCAGCCTCCGACAGTCGCGAGCAGTACTTC
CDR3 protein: CASSASDSREQYF

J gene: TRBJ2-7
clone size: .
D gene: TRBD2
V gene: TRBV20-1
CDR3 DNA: TGCAGTGCTAGAGACCATTTGGGGACTAGCGGGAGGGCCGAGCAGTACTTC
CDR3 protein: CSARDHLGTSGRAEQYF

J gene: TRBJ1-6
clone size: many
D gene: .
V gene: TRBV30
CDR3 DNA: TGTGCCTGGCTGGGGCAGGGCAAGAATTCACCCCTCCACTTT
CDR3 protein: CAWLGQGKNSPLHF

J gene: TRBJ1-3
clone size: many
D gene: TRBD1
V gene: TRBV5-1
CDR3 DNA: TGCGCCAGCAGCGAGGGACAGGGCTTCTCTGGAAACACCATATATTTT
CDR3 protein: CASSEGQGFSGNTIYF

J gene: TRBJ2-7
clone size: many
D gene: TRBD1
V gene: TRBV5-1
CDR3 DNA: TGCGCCAGCAGCTTGGCGACAGGGGGCAGGTCCTACGAGCAGTACTTC
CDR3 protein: CASSLATGGRSYEQYF

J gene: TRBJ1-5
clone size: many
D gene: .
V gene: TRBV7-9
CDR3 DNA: TGTGCCAGCAGCTTAAGTCAAGGGGGCAATCAGCCCCAGCATTTT
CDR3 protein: CASSLSQGGNQPQHF

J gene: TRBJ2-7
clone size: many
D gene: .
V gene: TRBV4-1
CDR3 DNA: TGCGCCAGCAGCCAAGATGGGGGGCGCGAGCAGTACTTC
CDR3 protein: CASSQDGGREQYF

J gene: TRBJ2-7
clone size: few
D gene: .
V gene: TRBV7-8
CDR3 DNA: TGTGCCAGCAGCTTTAGGTCCGACTACGAGCAGTACTTC
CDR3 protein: CASSFRSDYEQYF

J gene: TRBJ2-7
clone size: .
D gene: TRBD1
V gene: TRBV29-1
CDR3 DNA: TGCAGCGGCAGGACAGGTTTCGAGCAGTACTTC
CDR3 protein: CSGRTGFEQYF

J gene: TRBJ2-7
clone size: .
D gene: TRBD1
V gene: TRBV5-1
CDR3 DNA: TGCGCCAGCAGCCCGGGACAGGGATTCTACGAGCAGTACTTC
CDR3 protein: CASSPGQGFYEQYF

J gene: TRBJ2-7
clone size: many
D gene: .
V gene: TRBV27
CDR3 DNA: TGTGCCAGCAGCCAGGAGCGGGGACAGGAGGAGCAGTACTTC
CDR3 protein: CASSQERGQEEQYF

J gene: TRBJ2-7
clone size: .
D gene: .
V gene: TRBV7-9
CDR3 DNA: TGTGCCAGCAGCTTAGACAGGCACGAGCAGTACTTC
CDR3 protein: CASSLDRHEQYF

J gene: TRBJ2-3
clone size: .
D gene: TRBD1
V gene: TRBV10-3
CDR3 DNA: TGTGCCGTACAGGGGGACGATACGCAGTATTTT
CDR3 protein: CAVQGDDTQYF

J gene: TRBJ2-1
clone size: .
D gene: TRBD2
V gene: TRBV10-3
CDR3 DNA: TGTGCCACCCAATCTAGCGGGGGAATCAAGAAACACAATGAGCAGTTCTTC
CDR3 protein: CATQSSGGIKKHNEQFF

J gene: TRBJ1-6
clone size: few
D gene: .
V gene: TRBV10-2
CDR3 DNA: TGCGCCAGCAGTGAGCCGGGCTCAGGACATTCACCCCTCCACTTT
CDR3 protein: CASSEPGSGHSPLHF

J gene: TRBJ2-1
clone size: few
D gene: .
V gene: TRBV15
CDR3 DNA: TGTGCCACCAGCGGAGGGACGAGCTCCTACAATGAGCAGTTCTTC
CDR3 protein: CATSGGTSSYNEQFF

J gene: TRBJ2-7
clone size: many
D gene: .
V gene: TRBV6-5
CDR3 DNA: TGTGCCAGCAGTTACCTGTCGGGTTACGAGCAGTACTTC
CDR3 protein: CASSYLSGYEQYF

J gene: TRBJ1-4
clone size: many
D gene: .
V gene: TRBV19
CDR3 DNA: TGTGCCACTAGAGACGGACCCGGTAATGAAAAACTGTTTTTT
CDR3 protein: CATRDGPGNEKLFF

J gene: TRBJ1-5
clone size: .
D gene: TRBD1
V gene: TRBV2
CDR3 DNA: TGTGCCAGCCGGGACAGGGGACACCAGCCCCAGCATTTT
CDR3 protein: CASRDRGHQPQHF

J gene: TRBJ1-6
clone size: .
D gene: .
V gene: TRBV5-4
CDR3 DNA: TGTGCCAGCAGGCCCTCCATATTCGCCCTCCACTTT
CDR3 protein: CASRPSIFALHF

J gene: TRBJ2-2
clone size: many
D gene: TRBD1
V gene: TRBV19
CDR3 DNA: TGTGCCAGTAGTAGGGGACAGGGAGGCACCGGGGAGCTGTTTTTT
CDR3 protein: CASSRGQGGTGELFF

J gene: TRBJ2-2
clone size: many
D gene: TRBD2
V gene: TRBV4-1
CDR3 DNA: TGCGCCAGCAGCCGGGGGACTAGCGGTGGGCGCACCGGGGAGCTGTTTTTT
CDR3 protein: CASSRGTSGGRTGELFF

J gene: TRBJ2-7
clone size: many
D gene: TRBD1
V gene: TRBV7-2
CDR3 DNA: TGTGCCAGCAGCATGGGACAGGGCGCAAACTACGAGCAGTACTTC
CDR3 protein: CASSMGQGANYEQYF

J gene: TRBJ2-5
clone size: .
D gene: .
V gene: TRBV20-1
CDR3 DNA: TGCAGTGCTAGAGCCCTTGGGACTCCCCAAGAGACCCAGTACTTC
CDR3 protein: CSARALGTPQETQYF

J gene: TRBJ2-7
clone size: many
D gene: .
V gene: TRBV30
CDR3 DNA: TGTGCCTGGAGTGCGGTATCTTACGAGCAGTACTTC
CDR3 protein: CAWSAVSYEQYF

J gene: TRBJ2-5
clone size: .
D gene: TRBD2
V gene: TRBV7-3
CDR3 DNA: TGCGCCAGCAGCGGGGGAGGGAAAGAGACCCAGTACTTC
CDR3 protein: CASSGGGKETQYF

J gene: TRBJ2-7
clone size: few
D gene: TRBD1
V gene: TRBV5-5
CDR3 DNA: TGTGCCAGCAGCTCTGTGCTACAGGGGGGCTCCTACGAGCAGTACTTC
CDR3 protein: CASSSVLQGGSYEQYF

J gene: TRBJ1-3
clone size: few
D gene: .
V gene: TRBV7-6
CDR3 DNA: TGTGCCAGCAGCTTGGGAGGTGGAAACACCATATATTTT
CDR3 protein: CASSLGGGNTIYF

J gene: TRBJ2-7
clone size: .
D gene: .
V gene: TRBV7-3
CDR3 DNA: TGTGCCAGCAGTGAACAGGGGGGGGCCTACGAGCAGTACTTC
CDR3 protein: CASSEQGGAYEQYF

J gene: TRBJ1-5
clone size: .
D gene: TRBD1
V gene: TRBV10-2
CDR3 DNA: TGCGCCAGCAGGGAAGACAGGGCGGGCAATCAGCCCCAGCATTTT
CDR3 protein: CASREDRAGNQPQHF

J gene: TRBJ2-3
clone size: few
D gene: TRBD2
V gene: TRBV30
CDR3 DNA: TGTGCCTGGGCCCAGCGGGAACGAGATACGCAGTATTTT
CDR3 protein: CAWAQRERDTQYF

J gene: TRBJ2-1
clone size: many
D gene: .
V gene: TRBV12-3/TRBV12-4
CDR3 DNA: TGTGCCAGCAGCCGGGTTAGCGGCGGTGAGCAGTTCTTC
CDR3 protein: CASSRVSGGEQFF

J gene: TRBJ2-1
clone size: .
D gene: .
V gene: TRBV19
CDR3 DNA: TGTGCCAGTAACGGGGGGCGTGAGCAGTTCTTC
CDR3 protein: CASNGGREQFF

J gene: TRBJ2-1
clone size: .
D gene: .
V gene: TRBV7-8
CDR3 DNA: TGTGCCAGAACCGGTAGAACCAACAATGAGCAGTTCTTC
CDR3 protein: CARTGRTNNEQFF